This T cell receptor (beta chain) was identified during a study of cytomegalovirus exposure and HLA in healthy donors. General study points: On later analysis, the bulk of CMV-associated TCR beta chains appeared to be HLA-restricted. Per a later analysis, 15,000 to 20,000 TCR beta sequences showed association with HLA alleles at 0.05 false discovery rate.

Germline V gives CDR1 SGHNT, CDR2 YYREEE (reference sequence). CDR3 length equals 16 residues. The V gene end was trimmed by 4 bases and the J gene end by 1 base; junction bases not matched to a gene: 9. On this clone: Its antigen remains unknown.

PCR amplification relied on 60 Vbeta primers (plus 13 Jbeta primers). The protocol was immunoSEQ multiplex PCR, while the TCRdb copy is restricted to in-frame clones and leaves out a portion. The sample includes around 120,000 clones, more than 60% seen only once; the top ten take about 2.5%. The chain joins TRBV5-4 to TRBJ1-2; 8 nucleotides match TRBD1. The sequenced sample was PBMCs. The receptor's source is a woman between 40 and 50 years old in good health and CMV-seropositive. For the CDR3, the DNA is TGTGCCAGCAGCGGAGGACAGGGAGTAGTTAACTATGGCTACACCTTC. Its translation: CASSGGQGVVNYGYTF.